This T cell receptor (beta chain) was documented in a study of T cells in Graves' hyperthyroidism and ophthalmopathy. CDR1 is DFQATT, CDR2 SNEGSKA, per germline (reference sequence). The CDR3 loop spans 13 amino acids. The V end lost 1 base, the J end lost 0 bases, and 5 bases lay between the germline ends. TCR beta CDR3 sequences were amplified from RNA transcripts. When the TCR CDR3 underwent first-round RT-PCR, the HTBI primer set was used. TCRdb processed the multiplex PCR reads anew with MiXCR; each CDR3 protein has one entry. The table has fewer than 700,000 distinct CDR3 sequences, approximately 17% seen once. This clonotype has a count of ten or more.

The sample taken for sequencing was blood. The J gene is TRBJ2-3, the V gene TRBV20-1, with a possible D match to TRBD2 (5 bases). The TCR originated in a woman between 18 and 30 years old with Graves' ophthalmopathy. DNA for the CDR3: TGCAGTGCTAGAGGGACTAGCACAGATACGCAGTATTTT. Protein: CSARGTSTDTQYF.